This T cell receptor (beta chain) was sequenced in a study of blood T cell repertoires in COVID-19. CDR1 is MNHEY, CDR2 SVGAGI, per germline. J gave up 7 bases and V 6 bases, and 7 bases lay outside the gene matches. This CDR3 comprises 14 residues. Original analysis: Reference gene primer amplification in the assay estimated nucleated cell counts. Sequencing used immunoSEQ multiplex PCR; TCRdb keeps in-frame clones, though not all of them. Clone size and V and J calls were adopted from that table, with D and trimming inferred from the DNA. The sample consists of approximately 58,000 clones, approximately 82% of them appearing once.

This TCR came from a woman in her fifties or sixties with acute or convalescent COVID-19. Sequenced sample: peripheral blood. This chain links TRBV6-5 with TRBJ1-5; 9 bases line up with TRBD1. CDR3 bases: TGTGCCAGCAGCCCGGGGACAGGGAGGCAGCCCCAGCATTTT. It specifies CASSPGTGRQPQHF.